This T cell receptor (beta chain) was recorded in a study of blood T cell repertoires in COVID-19. Study summary: COVID-19 samples from acute and convalescent phases originated in the United States, Italy and Spain.

The CDR3 is made up of 16 amino acids. V lost 5 bases to trimming and J lost 2 bases; unmatched junction nucleotides: 5. Per the germline V gene, CDR1 is SEHNR and CDR2 is FQNEAQ (reference sequence). The study drew participants aged about 18 to 89 years from 20 to 30 US areas. As handled by the study authors: Amplifying reference gene primers gave estimates of nucleated cell counts. Here immunoSEQ multiplex PCR was the method, and the copy in TCRdb shows in-frame clones only, minus some. V and J calls and clone size follow that table, whereas D and trimming were derived from the DNA. Of roughly 200,000 clones in the sample, around 84% are singletons; the top ten hold under 4%.

Input material: PBMCs or T cells enriched from blood (not recorded which). This TCR derives from a woman in her 30s who had been exposed to COVID-19. The chain recombines TRBV7-9 with TRBJ2-3, with 12 positions matching TRBD2. The CDR3 DNA reads as TGTGCCAGCAGCCGCACTAGCGGGGGGATCACAGATACGCAGTATTTT. Encoded protein: CASSRTSGGITDTQYF.